The clone carrying this T cell receptor (beta chain) was detected a few times. Its antigen remains unidentified. Germline values: CDR1 MDHEN, CDR2 SYDVKM. V lost 11 bases and J lost 5, with 20 bases in between. The CDR3 loop spans 14 amino acids. The second PCR ran about 6 to 11 cycles with a sample-barcoded 5' primer and J-beta primers. The authors tagged each cDNA molecule using a template-switch adaptor with 12 random nucleotides. TCRdb re-called the 5' RACE reads with MiXCR, one entry per CDR3 protein. Of approximately 940,000 distinct CDR3 sequences detected, roughly 48% appear once; the ten largest clones hold 13%. These data belong to a study of blood T cells in healthy people across ages. Study findings and constraints: Unsorted PBMCs prevented conclusive naive versus antigen-experienced comparison. Estimated diversity that came from one million T cells was considered an underestimate. Long-lived donors had more naive CD4+ cells and higher diversity than aged donors.

This TCR derives from a man aged 25 to 40 in good health. This chain links TRBV28 with TRBJ2-3, with TRBD1 as a possible D gene (6 bases). The sample comprised blood. The CDR3 region has the DNA TGTGCCTCCCTCATACAGGGCAATAAAGATACGCAGTATTTT. Its translation is CASLIQGNKDTQYF. Based on the CDR3 plus reference TRBV28 and TRBJ2-3, the full variable domain is DVKVTQSSRYLVKRTGEKVFLECVQDMDHENMFWYRQDPGLGLRLIYFSYDVKMKEKGDIPEGYSVSREKKERFSLILESASTNQTSMYLCASLIQGNKDTQYFGPGTRLTVL.